What follows are 25 T cell receptor beta chains derived from one specimen sequenced in a study of T cells in Graves' hyperthyroidism and ophthalmopathy. RNA transcripts were the template for amplifying TCR beta CDR3 regions. HTBI primers drove first-round RT-PCR of the TCR CDR3. TCRdb redid the calling of the multiplex PCR reads with MiXCR, one entry per CDR3 protein. The sample lists roughly 56,000 distinct CDR3 sequences, around 48% occurring once. The sequenced material came from blood. The origin of the receptors is a woman aged 30 to 39 with Graves' ophthalmopathy.

The table lists this clonotype with many counts. V and J are TRBV27 and TRBJ1-6; no reliable D call. V dropped 3 bases and J dropped 9 bases, with 6 bases sitting between them. The CDR3 has 12 amino acids. CDR1 and CDR2 from the germline V gene are MNHEY and SMNVEV (reference sequence). The CDR3 here is CASSFHGSPLHF. The DNA for the CDR3 is TGTGCCAGCAGTTTCCATGGTTCACCCCTCCACTTT.

This clonotype has ten or more counts. The chain couples TRBV4-1 to TRBJ1-1, with D possibly being TRBD1 (5 bases). Between the trimmed V and J ends, which lost 0 bases and 5 bases, there was a span of 13 bases. Germline V gene data show CDR1 as MGHRA and CDR2 as YSYEKL. This CDR3 comprises 15 residues. CDR3 in amino acids: CASSQDGAGTTEAFF. DNA for the CDR3: TGCGCCAGCAGCCAAGATGGGGCAGGAACTACTGAAGCTTTCTTT.

This clonotype was seen many times. The chain links TRBV6-2 or TRBV6-3 to TRBJ2-7; TRBD1 is a possible D gene (6 bases). V was shortened by 4 bases and J by 2 bases, with 12 bases between the two germline ends. Per the germline V gene, CDR1 is MNHEY and CDR2 is SVGEGT. The CDR3 spans 14 residues. CDR3 sequence: CASSLLQGPYEQYF. The CDR3 region has the DNA TGTGCCAGCAGTTTGCTACAGGGCCCCTACGAGCAGTACTTC.

This clonotype was observed at least ten times. With a much larger clone just one base away, this may be a read error. The V call is TRBV20-1, the J call TRBJ2-1; possible D gene TRBD1, 6 bases. Germline CDR1 reads DFQATT; CDR2 reads SNEGSKA (reference sequence). This CDR3 region has 15 residues. For the CDR3, the DNA is TGCAGTGCAAACCCGGGACATATGCCCATCAATGAGCAGCTCTTC. This sequence encodes CSANPGHMPINEQLF.

The rearrangement uses TRBV2 and TRBJ1-6; D not certain. V gave up 7 bases and J gave up 5 bases, with 24 bases separating them. The CDR3 totals 18 residues. Germline V gives CDR1 SNHLY, CDR2 FYNNEI. Here the CDR3 reads CASKSASSLNGNNSPLHF. The CDR3 DNA sequence: TGTGCCAGCAAGAGTGCCAGCAGCTTAAACGGAAATAATTCACCCCTCCACTTT.

Ten or more counts support this clonotype. The CDR3 reads CSATDIVPYNEQFF. The CDR3 DNA is TGCAGTGCTACCGACATCGTCCCCTACAATGAGCAGTTCTTC. The chain recombines TRBV20-1 with TRBJ2-1; D call uncertain. The V gene's germline CDR1 is DFQATT and CDR2 SNEGSKA (reference sequence). The CDR3 extends over 14 amino acids. Trimming cost V 4 bases and J 2 bases, with 12 bases left between them.

This chain links TRBV10-2 with TRBJ2-1, with D possibly being TRBD2 (6 bases). There are 16 residues in the CDR3. V was pared by 8 bases and J by 3 bases, with 20 bases between. Germline values: CDR1 WSHSY, CDR2 SAAADI. CDR3 amino acids: CASQGPAGGIYNEQFF. The DNA for the CDR3 is TGCGCCAGCCAAGGCCCGGCCGGCGGGATCTACAATGAGCAGTTCTTC.

In this sample, this clonotype turned up many times. The V and J genes are TRBV10-3 and TRBJ2-5; 13 bases agree with TRBD2. J gave up 5 bases and V 6 bases, and 6 bases lay outside the gene matches. Germline V lookup: CDR1 ENHRY, CDR2 SYGVKD. This CDR3 is built from 15 residues. CDR3 sequence: CAISTGTSGTETQYF. The CDR3 DNA follows: TGTGCCATCAGCACCGGGACTAGCGGGACTGAGACCCAGTACTTC.

This clonotype was found many times. CDR3 coding DNA: TGTGCCAGCGGGTGGGGCTTTGGGCAGCCCCAGCATTTT. Amino acids: CASGWGFGQPQHF. The chain carries TRBV2 and TRBJ1-5, with TRBD1 as a possible D gene (5 bases). The CDR3 is 13 residues long. V was trimmed by 8 bases and J by 7 bases, leaving 15 bases between them. CDR1 and CDR2 (germline): SNHLY, FYNNEI.

This clonotype was seen many times. The gene calls are TRBV12-3 or TRBV12-4 and TRBJ2-1; possibly TRBD1 for D (6 bases). The V and J ends lost 6 bases and 4 bases respectively, with 19 bases between them. The CDR3 spans 16 residues. CDR3: CASSPMGDTPYNEQFF. CDR3 DNA sequence: TGTGCCAGCAGCCCCATGGGGGACACTCCTTACAATGAGCAGTTCTTC.

This clonotype was counted between two and nine times. The rearrangement uses TRBV7-3 and TRBJ2-7, with TRBD2 identical over 8 bases. With 5 bases clipped from V and 6 bases from J, the junction kept 12 bases outside the gene matches. Germline CDR1 reads SGHTA; CDR2 reads FQGTGA. The CDR3 contains 15 residues. CDR3 sequence (DNA): TGTGCCAGCAGCCCACAGCAAGCGGGAGCCCGCGAGCAGTACTTC. This translates into CASSPQQAGAREQYF.

This chain uses TRBV2 with TRBJ2-2; D is perhaps TRBD2 (6 bases). The CDR3 is made up of 14 amino acids. Germline V gene lookup returns CDR1 SNHLY and CDR2 FYNNEI. The V and J ends lost 6 bases and 1 base respectively, with 9 bases between them. The DNA of the CDR3 is TGTGCCAGCAGCGTCGGGAGGAACACCGGGGAGCTGTTTTTT. Amino acid sequence: CASSVGRNTGELFF.

V and J are TRBV7-2 and TRBJ2-5; D is unresolved. Germline values: CDR1 SGHTA, CDR2 FQGNSA. The germline V and J ends were trimmed by 3 bases and 11 bases, with 10 bases remaining between them. The CDR3 runs to 11 residues. The CDR3 coding sequence is TGTGCCAGCAGCTTGGATCCGAATCAGTACTTC. This sequence encodes CASSLDPNQYF.

This rearrangement joins TRBV28 to TRBJ2-7; D is perhaps TRBD2 (5 bases). Trimming stripped 1 base from V and 6 bases from J, with 25 bases between. This CDR3 has 18 amino acids. From germline, CDR1 is MDHEN and CDR2 SYDVKM. The CDR3 DNA follows: TGTGCCAGCAGTTTATCCTTGGGGTTGGGGAGCGTAGATGGCGAGCAGTACTTC. It specifies CASSLSLGLGSVDGEQYF.

Only one count was recorded for this clonotype. At one of its ends the junction is not consistent with the germline gene, which may arise from a read error. The chain combines TRBV5-6 with TRBJ2-1; TRBD1 matches at 7 bases. This CDR3 is built from 16 residues. Germline V CDR1 and CDR2: SGHDT, YYEEEE. DNA for the CDR3: TGTGCAAGCAGACAGGACAGGCACATCTCCAACAATGAGCAGTTCTTC. Translated: CASRQDRHISNNEQFF. The variable domain in full, completed from reference TRBV5-6 and TRBJ2-1, reads DAGVTQSPTHLIKTRGQQVTLRCSPKSGHDTVSWYQQALGQGPQFIFQYYEEEERQRGNFPDRFSGHQFPNYSSELNVNALLLGDSALYLCASRQDRHISNNEQFFGPGTRLTVL.

Many counts were recorded for this clonotype. The chain links TRBV20-1 to TRBJ1-1; TRBD1 matches 8 bases. With V trimmed by 2 bases and J by 0 bases, 5 bases remained unmatched. This CDR3 has 15 amino acids. Germline V gives CDR1 DFQATT, CDR2 SNEGSKA (reference sequence). The CDR3 coding sequence is TGCAGTGCTAGAAGGACAGGGAATCTGAACACTGAAGCTTTCTTT. It translates to CSARRTGNLNTEAFF.

This chain uses TRBV19 with TRBJ1-2; a weak D match, TRBD1 (5 bases). V lost 5 bases to trimming and J lost 2 bases, with 18 bases between them. CDR3 length: 16 residues. CDR1 is LNHDA and CDR2 is SQIVND in the germline V gene (reference sequence). CDR3 in DNA: TGTGCCAGTAGTCTCCCCGGGGCCCCAACGAACTATGGCTACACCTTC. Its translation: CASSLPGAPTNYGYTF.

The V gene is TRBV16, the J gene TRBJ1-6; 11 bases match TRBD1. J lost 6 bases, V lost 1 base, and 8 bases had no gene match. From germline, CDR1 is KGHSY and CDR2 FQNENV. This CDR3 spans 18 amino acids. The CDR3 region has the DNA TGTGCCAGCAGCCAATGCTTTGTGGGGACAGGGGGTAATTCACCCCTCCACTTT. It yields the protein CASSQCFVGTGGNSPLHF.

The gene calls are TRBV20-1 and TRBJ2-1; possible D gene TRBD1, 6 bases. V was clipped by 0 bases and J by 8 bases, with 20 bases between them. Germline-derived CDR1 and CDR2 are DFQATT and SNEGSKA (reference sequence). CDR3 size: 16 residues. The CDR3 DNA is TGCAGTGCTAGAGATAGACTAAGATTAAAGGGGGATGAGCAGTTCTTC. Translating gives CSARDRLRLKGDEQFF.

V and J are TRBV19 and TRBJ1-5, with TRBD1 identical over 11 bases. The CDR3 contains 18 residues. The V and J ends lost 7 bases and 4 bases, in that order; junction bases with no gene match: 15. In germline, CDR1 is LNHDA, CDR2 SQIVND (reference sequence). The CDR3 DNA reads TGTGCCAGTACCCAACTGGGGGACAGGGGGGCTAGGAATCAGCCCCAGCATTTT. Translation: CASTQLGDRGARNQPQHF.

This chain joins TRBV25-1 and TRBJ2-1, with D unclear. V was shortened by 6 bases and J by 3 bases, with 15 bases between the two germline ends. CDR3 length equals 15 residues. Germline CDR1 and CDR2: MGHDK and SYGVNS. The CDR3 sequence is CASSAFAENYNEQFF. CDR3 bases: TGTGCCAGCAGCGCCTTTGCGGAAAACTACAATGAGCAGTTCTTC.

The rearrangement joins TRBV9 to TRBJ2-7; 9 nucleotides align to TRBD1. The trim removed 7 bases at V and 3 bases at J, leaving 11 bases unmatched. The length of the CDR3 is 15 residues. Germline V gives CDR1 SGDLS, CDR2 YYNGEE. CDR3 residues: CASRFTGGKGYEQYF. The CDR3 region has the DNA TGTGCCAGCCGATTCACAGGGGGCAAGGGCTACGAGCAGTACTTC. The complete variable domain, with remaining parts taken from reference TRBV9 and TRBJ2-7, reads DSGVTQTPKHLITATGQRVTLRCSPRSGDLSVYWYQQSLDQGLQFLIQYYNGEERAKGNILERFSAQQFPDLHSELNLSSLELGDSALYFCASRFTGGKGYEQYFGPGTRLTVT.

This clonotype was counted many times. The chain joins TRBV27 to TRBJ2-7; perhaps TRBD1 as D (6 bases). The V gene lost 5 bases and the J gene lost 4 bases, with 21 bases spanning the gap. The CDR3 has 16 residues. CDR1 and CDR2 from the germline V gene are MNHEY and SMNVEV (reference sequence). The CDR3 spells CASSPRAQGRRYEQYF. The CDR3 DNA reads as TGTGCCAGCAGTCCCCGGGCCCAGGGGCGGAGGTACGAGCAGTACTTC.

Comments on this clonotype: The DNA is omitted, as the CDR3 cannot be located on it reliably, and the CDR3 follows TCRdb's listing. The gene calls are TRBV2 and TRBJ2-1; TRBD1 is the table's D call, not checked against the DNA. The CDR3 comprises 24 residues, both ends counted. Germline V lookup: CDR1 SNHLY, CDR2 FYNNEI. The CDR3 loop is CASSSNRDSYEQYFGPGKDNEQFF.

Notes on this clonotype: An end of the junction differs from the germline gene, which may be a read error. The genes are TRBV7-2 and TRBJ2-1, with D possibly TRBD2 on 5 matching bases. This CDR3 region has 16 residues. Germline V CDR1 and CDR2: SGHTA, FQGNSA. This CDR3 reads CATSLAGLASYNEQFF. The CDR3, as DNA: TGTGCCACCAGCTTGGCCGGCCTAGCCTCTTACAATGAGCAGTTCTTC.